This entry describes one T cell receptor beta chain. The antigen is undetermined. This sample was taken from a study of CD8 T cells in ankylosing spondylitis. This CDR3 comprises 15 residues. The V gene end was trimmed by 5 bases and the J gene end by 11 bases; junction bases not matched to a gene: 10. Study results and limitations: The study identified a TCR beta motif of about eight highly homologous variants that appeared characteristic of ankylosing spondylitis blood. Disease-linked clones reportedly concentrated significantly in matched ankylosing spondylitis synovial fluid. There were earlier reports of some motif variants in reactive arthritis synovial fluid and blood.

Via MiXCR, TCRdb re-called the 5' RACE reads, giving one row per CDR3 protein. The data show approximately 200,000 distinct CDR3 sequences, roughly 13% seen once. The sample comprised blood, either unsorted or a sorted T cell fraction (not recorded which). J is TRBJ2-3 and V is TRBV12-3 or TRBV12-4; TRBD2 matches 13 bases. The TCR comes from a female donor with ankylosing spondylitis or in good health (not recorded which). The DNA of the CDR3 is TGTGCCAGCAGTGAACTAGCGGGAGGGGGCCTGGGGCAGTATTTT. As protein: CASSELAGGGLGQYF.